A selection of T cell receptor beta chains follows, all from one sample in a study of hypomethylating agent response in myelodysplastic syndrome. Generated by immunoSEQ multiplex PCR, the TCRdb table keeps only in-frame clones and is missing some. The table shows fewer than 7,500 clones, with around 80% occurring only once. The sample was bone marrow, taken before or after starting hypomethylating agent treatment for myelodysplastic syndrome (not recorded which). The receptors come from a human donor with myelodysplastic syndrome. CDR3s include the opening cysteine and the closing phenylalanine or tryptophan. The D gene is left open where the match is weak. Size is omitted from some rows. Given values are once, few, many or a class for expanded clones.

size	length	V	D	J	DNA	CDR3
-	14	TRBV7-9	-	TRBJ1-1	TGTGCCAGCAGCCTCGGGAGGTGGAACACTGAAGCTTTCTTT	CASSLGRWNTEAFF
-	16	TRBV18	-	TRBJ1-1	TGTGCCAGCTCACCAAGGGGGGCCCTCGCTAACACTGAAGCTTTCTTT	CASSPRGALANTEAFF
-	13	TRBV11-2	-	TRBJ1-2	TGTGCCAGCAGCTTAGCGGACGGCTATGGCTACACCTTC	CASSLADGYGYTF
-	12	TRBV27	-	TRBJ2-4	TGTGCCAGCAGTTTGAAGGACCCCTTTCAGTACTTC	CASSLKDPFQYF
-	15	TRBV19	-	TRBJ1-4	TGTGCCAGTAGTATCCCCGGACGGTCTAATGAAAAACTGTTTTTT	CASSIPGRSNEKLFF
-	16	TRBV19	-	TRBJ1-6	TGTGCCAGTAGTATAGTTCACGGCTCAGGAGATTCACCCCTCCACTTT	CASSIVHGSGDSPLHF
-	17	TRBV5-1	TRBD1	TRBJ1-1	TGCGCCAGCAGCGCCCTAGGGACAGCAACCTTGAACACTGAAGCTTTCTTT	CASSALGTATLNTEAFF
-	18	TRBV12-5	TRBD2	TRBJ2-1	TGTGCTAGTGGTTTGTATAGCGGGGGAGAATCCCGAAACAATGAGCAGTTCTTC	CASGLYSGGESRNNEQFF
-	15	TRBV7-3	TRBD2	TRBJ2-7	TGTGCCAGCAGCTTGGCGGGAGGGTTCCCATACGAGCAGTACTTC	CASSLAGGFPYEQYF
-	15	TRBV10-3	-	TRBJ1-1	TGTGCCATCAGTGAGTCGGGAGCGAGGGACACTGAAGCTTTCTTT	CAISESGARDTEAFF
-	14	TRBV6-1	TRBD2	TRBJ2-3	TGTGCCAGCACCCTAGGACTAGCGGTTGATACGCAGTATTTT	CASTLGLAVDTQYF
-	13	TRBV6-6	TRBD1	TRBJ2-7	TGTGCCAGCAGCCAAGGACAGGGCGTCGAGCAGTACTTC	CASSQGQGVEQYF
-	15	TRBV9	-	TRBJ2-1	TGTGCCAGCAGCGTGGGGGGCTTTGACTACAATGAGCAGTTCTTC	CASSVGGFDYNEQFF
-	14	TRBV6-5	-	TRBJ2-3	TGTGCCAGCAGAGACAGATGGGACACAGATACGCAGTATTTT	CASRDRWDTDTQYF
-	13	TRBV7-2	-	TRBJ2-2	TGTGCCAGCAGCCTGGAGGGGTTCGGGGAGCTGTTTTTT	CASSLEGFGELFF
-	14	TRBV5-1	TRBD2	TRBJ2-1	TGCGCCAGCAGCTTAACTAGCGTAAAAAATGAGCAGTTCTTC	CASSLTSVKNEQFF
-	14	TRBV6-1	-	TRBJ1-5	TGTGCCAGCAGGGGGGGGGCAGTTAATCAGCCCCAGCATTTT	CASRGGAVNQPQHF
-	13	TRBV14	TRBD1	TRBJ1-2	TGTGCCAGCAGCCTATCAGGGGGCAGGGGCTACACCTTC	CASSLSGGRGYTF
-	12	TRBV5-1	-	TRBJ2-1	TGCGCCAGCAGCTTGGCGGGTAGCGAGCAGTTCTTC	CASSLAGSEQFF
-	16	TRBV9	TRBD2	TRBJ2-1	TGTGCCAGCAGCTATGGGGCGGGAGGCTCCTACAATGAGCAGTTCTTC	CASSYGAGGSYNEQFF
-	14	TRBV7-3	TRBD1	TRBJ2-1	TGTGCCAGCAGCCCCGACAGGGGTAGTAATGAGCAGTTCTTC	CASSPDRGSNEQFF
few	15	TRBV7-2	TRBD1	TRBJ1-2	TGTGCCAGCAGCTTCGACAGGGGCCCTCGCTCTGGCTACACCTTC	CASSFDRGPRSGYTF
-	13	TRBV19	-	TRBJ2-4	TGTGCCAGTACCCCGGAGGGCAAAAACATTCAGTACTTC	CASTPEGKNIQYF
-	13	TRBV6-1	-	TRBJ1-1	TGTGCCAGCAGGAAAGACAGGAACACTGAAGCTTTCTTT	CASRKDRNTEAFF
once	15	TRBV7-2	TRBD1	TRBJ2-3	TGTGCCAGCAGCCCAAGACAGGGTTGGACAGATACGCAGTATTTT	CASSPRQGWTDTQYF
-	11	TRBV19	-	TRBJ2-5	TGTGCCAGTAGTGGAGGGGAGACCCAGTACTTC	CASSGGETQYF
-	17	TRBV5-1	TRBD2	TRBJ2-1	TGCGCCAGCAGCTTGGATCGGAGCGGGAGCTCCTACAATGAGCAGTTCTTC	CASSLDRSGSSYNEQFF
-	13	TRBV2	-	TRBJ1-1	TGTGCCAGCAGAGGGATCGGCATCACTGAAGCTTTCTTT	CASRGIGITEAFF
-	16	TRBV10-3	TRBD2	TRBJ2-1	TGTGCCATCTTAGCTAGCGGGGGGCCTGGATCAGGTGAGCAGTTCTTC	CAILASGGPGSGEQFF
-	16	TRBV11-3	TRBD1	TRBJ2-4	TGTGCCAGCAGCCTGAACAGGGGTGAAGCCAAAAACATTCAGTACTTC	CASSLNRGEAKNIQYF
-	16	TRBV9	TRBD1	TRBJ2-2	TGTGCCAGCAGTGATACAGGGGGGATTACGGGCGGGGAGCTGTTTTTT	CASSDTGGITGGELFF
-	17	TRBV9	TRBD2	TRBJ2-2	TGTGCCAGCAGCGCGTGGACTAGCGGGCCTAACACCGGGGAGCTGTTTTTT	CASSAWTSGPNTGELFF
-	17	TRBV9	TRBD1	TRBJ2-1	TGTGCCAGCAGCCCCCTCGGGGGGACAGGGTCCTACAATGAGCAGTTCTTC	CASSPLGGTGSYNEQFF
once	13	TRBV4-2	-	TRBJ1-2	TGTGCCAGCAGCCAAAGGGTGAACTATGGCTACACCTTC	CASSQRVNYGYTF
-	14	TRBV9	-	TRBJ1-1	TGTGCCAGCAGCGTACAGGGGATGAACACTGAAGCTTTCTTT	CASSVQGMNTEAFF
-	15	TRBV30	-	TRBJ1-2	TGTGCCTGGAGGAACCTATGGAACCAACACTATGGCTACACCTTC	CAWRNLWNQHYGYTF
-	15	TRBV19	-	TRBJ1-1	TGTGCCAGTAGTATAGTGGGGACGGGGAACACTGAAGCTTTCTTT	CASSIVGTGNTEAFF
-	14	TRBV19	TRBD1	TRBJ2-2	TGTGCCAGTACCCCGACAGGGGAAACCGGGGAGCTGTTTTTT	CASTPTGETGELFF
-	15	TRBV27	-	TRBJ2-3	TGTGCCAGCAGTAATGAGGGGGTAAGGGGAGATACGCAGTATTTT	CASSNEGVRGDTQYF
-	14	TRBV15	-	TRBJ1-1	TGTGCCACCTCCAGAGGACAGATGAACACTGAAGCTTTCTTT	CATSRGQMNTEAFF
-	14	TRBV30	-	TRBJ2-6	TGTGCCTGGCGACAGACTTCTGGGGCCAACGTCCTGACTTTC	CAWRQTSGANVLTF
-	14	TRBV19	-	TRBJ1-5	TGTGCCAGTAGTATCCGGACAGAAGATCAGCCCCAGCATTTT	CASSIRTEDQPQHF
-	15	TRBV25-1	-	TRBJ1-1	TGTGCCAGCAGTGAAGGATGGTCCTCTAACACTGAAGCTTTCTTT	CASSEGWSSNTEAFF